This TCR beta chain was documented in a study of siplizumab effects on memory and regulatory T cells. Per sample, some 10^5 TCR templates were assayed. Measured with immunoSEQ multiplex PCR; TCRdb has only the in-frame clones, and not every one. The sample has approximately 82,000 clones, approximately 88% seen once; the top ten hold approximately 1.5%. Study-level results: Naive T cells, seemingly more diverse than memory cells, seemed major alloresponse contributors.

For this clone: Its antigen is not known.

Germline CDR1 and CDR2: MNHEY and SVGAGI. V was clipped by 2 bases and J by 4 bases, with 9 bases between them. This CDR3 contains 14 residues. The receptor's source is a human donor in good health. What was sequenced was Tregs sorted from blood. V gene TRBV6-5 combines with J gene TRBJ1-3; D is unresolved. Here the CDR3 reads CASSYGIGGNTIYF. For the CDR3, the DNA is TGTGCCAGCAGTTACGGTATAGGGGGAAACACCATATATTTT.